These 16 T cell receptor beta chains were all obtained from the same sample, sequenced in a study of early T cells in non-severe SARS-CoV-2 infection (dated by TCRdb to the early 2020s). The library came from 5' RACE. TCRdb names NextSeq 500 as the instrument used. TCRdb reworked the public reads: Q25 trimming with fastp, MiXCR clone assembly, productive beta chains retained. Each CDR3 protein appears once, grouped with its most common genes and DNA. Within this sample are about 66,000 distinct CDR3 sequences, with about 13% of them counted one time only. The biggest ten clones account for about 8% of the sample. Sequencing was performed on whole blood. Receptors were obtained from an adult who was a healthcare worker with PCR-confirmed SARS-CoV-2 infection or an uninfected control (not recorded which).

In this sample, this clonotype turned up many times. The rearrangement joins TRBV25-1 to TRBJ2-3; TRBD1 or TRBD2 may be the D gene (5 bases each). Germline V gene sequence: CDR1 MGHDK, CDR2 SYGVNS. The CDR3 is 14 amino acids. Between the trimmed V and J ends, which lost 4 bases and 8 bases, there was a span of 16 bases. This CDR3 reads CASSVQKIGGTQYF. Here the CDR3 DNA reads TGTGCCAGCAGTGTCCAAAAAATTGGGGGTACGCAGTATTTT.

The chain combines TRBV7-3 with TRBJ2-5; tentatively, D is TRBD2 (5 bases). Germline V gene data show CDR1 as SGHTA and CDR2 as FQGTGA. There are 13 residues in the CDR3. The V and J ends lost 2 bases and 6 bases respectively, with 10 bases between them. The CDR3 sequence is CASSLEREQTQYF. The CDR3 DNA is TGTGCCAGCAGCTTAGAGAGGGAGCAGACCCAGTACTTC.

This chain uses TRBV6-5 with TRBJ1-2, with D possibly TRBD1 on 5 matching bases. Germline assignment: CDR1 MNHEY and CDR2 SVGAGI. The CDR3 runs to 13 residues. V lost 0 bases and J 5 bases, leaving 7 bases between the germline ends. CDR3 bases: TGTGCCAGCAGTTACTCGACAGAGTATGGCTACACCTTC. Amino acid sequence: CASSYSTEYGYTF.

This clonotype has more than one count but fewer than ten. The chain recombines TRBV3-1 with TRBJ2-7; 12 bases line up with TRBD1. Germline CDR1 LGHDT, CDR2 YNNKEL (reference sequence). The CDR3 is 16 residues long. V was pared by 3 bases and J by 5 bases, with 8 bases of the junction left unmatched. CDR3 in amino acids: CASSQGDRGRRNEQYF. In DNA form, the CDR3 reads TGTGCCAGCAGCCAGGGGGACAGGGGGCGAAGGAACGAGCAGTACTTC.

This clonotype was recorded many times. The chain is built from TRBV25-1 and TRBJ2-5; D is ambiguous. This CDR3 contains 13 residues. Trimming removed 6 bases at V and 1 base at J, with 9 bases between. Looked up from germline, CDR1 is MGHDK and CDR2 is SYGVNS. CDR3 sequence: CASSDGFQETQYF. The CDR3 DNA is TGTGCCAGCAGCGACGGGTTCCAAGAGACCCAGTACTTC.

Many counts were recorded for this clonotype. J is TRBJ2-7 and V is TRBV3-1; tentatively, D is TRBD1 or TRBD2 (5 bases each). Germline V gene sequence: CDR1 LGHDT, CDR2 YNNKEL (reference sequence). The CDR3 consists of 13 residues. Trimming pared 2 bases from V and 6 bases from J, leaving 11 bases between. CDR3 sequence: CASSQKWDGEQYF. DNA for the CDR3: TGTGCCAGCAGCCAAAAATGGGACGGCGAGCAGTACTTC.

This clonotype came up many times. V usage is TRBV28 and J usage is TRBJ2-1; a weak D match, TRBD2 (5 bases). Trimming left V 9 bases short and J 3 bases short, with 21 bases between. The CDR3 loop spans 16 amino acids. Per germline, CDR1 MDHEN and CDR2 SYDVKM. The CDR3 here is CASRTPGVRDYNEQFF. The CDR3 nucleotides read TGTGCCAGTCGTACCCCCGGGGTTCGGGACTACAATGAGCAGTTCTTC.

CDR3 amino acids: CASSRDSFYEQYF. The CDR3 region has the DNA TGCGCCAGCAGCCGGGACAGCTTCTACGAGCAGTACTTC. The rearrangement joins TRBV5-1 to TRBJ2-7, with 7 bases identical to TRBD1. V dropped 4 bases and J dropped 3; count of bases not matched to a gene: 4. CDR3 length equals 13 residues. Germline V gene lookup returns CDR1 SGHRS and CDR2 YFSETQ. The full variable domain, with the rest looked up from reference TRBV5-1 and TRBJ2-7, is KAGVTQTPRYLIKTRGQQVTLSCSPISGHRSVSWYQQTPGQGLQFLFEYFSETQRNKGNFPGRFSGRQFSNSRSEMNVSTLELGDSALYLCASSRDSFYEQYFGPGTRLTVT.

This clonotype was picked up a small number of times. The chain combines TRBV10-3 with TRBJ2-5; D is unclear. This CDR3 comprises 12 residues. The ends were cut back, 6 bases at V and 1 base at J, with 6 bases in the middle. Germline lookup yields CDR1 ENHRY and CDR2 SYGVKD. CDR3 amino acids: CAIRGSQETQYF. The CDR3 nucleotides read TGTGCCATCAGGGGTAGCCAAGAGACCCAGTACTTC.

The chain is built from TRBV6-6 and TRBJ1-3; D possibly corresponds to TRBD1 (6 bases). V was clipped by 0 bases and J by 2 bases, with 11 bases between them. The germline V gene has CDR1 MNHNY and CDR2 SVGAGI (reference sequence). This CDR3 region has 16 residues. CDR3 amino acids: CASSYSGRGTGNTIYF. The CDR3 coding sequence is TGTGCCAGCAGTTACTCCGGTAGGGGGACTGGAAACACCATATATTTT.

The table lists this clonotype with a count of one. V is TRBV6-2 or TRBV6-3 and J is TRBJ1-1, with 8 bases fitting TRBD1. The CDR3 spans 14 residues. V was pared by 6 bases and J by 8 bases, with 11 bases of the junction left unmatched. Germline-derived CDR1 and CDR2 are MNHEY and SVGEGT. The CDR3 region has the DNA TGTGCCAGCAGGGACCCCGGACAGGGTAAGGAAGCTTTCTTT. It encodes CASRDPGQGKEAFF.

This clonotype showed up many times. The genes are TRBV11-2 and TRBJ2-1; possibly TRBD2 for D (5 bases). V shed 5 bases and J shed 5 bases, with 13 bases lying between them. Germline V lookup: CDR1 SGHAT, CDR2 FQNNGV. This CDR3 has 14 residues. In DNA, the CDR3 is TGTGCCAGCAGCCGAGGGTCAGGACACAATGAGCAGTTCTTC. It specifies CASSRGSGHNEQFF.

About this clonotype itself: One base away lies a much larger clone, so this may be a sequencing read error. The V gene is TRBV5-6, the J gene TRBJ2-7, with 8 bases that match TRBD1. The CDR3 consists of 11 residues. Germline CDR1 SGHDT, CDR2 YYEEEE. In DNA, the CDR3 is TGTACCAGCACCGACAGGGGCGAGCAGTACTTC. Encoded protein: CTSTDRGEQYF.

The chain uses TRBV7-6 and TRBJ1-1; tentatively, D is TRBD1 (5 bases). V was clipped by 1 base and J by 4 bases, with 10 bases between them. Germline CDR1 and CDR2: SGHVS and FNYEAQ. This CDR3 has 14 residues. CDR3 amino acids: CASSLEQALTEAFF. The CDR3 DNA is TGTGCCAGCAGCTTAGAACAGGCCCTCACTGAAGCTTTCTTT.

This clonotype was recorded a few times. The V call is TRBV7-9, the J call TRBJ1-5; D is perhaps TRBD1 (5 bases). Deletions cut 3 bases from V and 7 bases from J, with 13 bases between. Germline CDR1 SEHNR, CDR2 FQNEAQ (reference sequence). CDR3 size: 14 residues. CDR3 nucleotides: TGTGCCAGCAGCTTCGACAGTGCCCAACAGCCCCAGCATTTT. Its translation: CASSFDSAQQPQHF.

This clonotype was found a few times. This sequence joins TRBV6-4 and TRBJ2-3; D ambiguous. Trimming removed 3 bases from V and 6 bases from J, with 7 bases in between. CDR3 size: 12 residues. Germline-derived CDR1 and CDR2 are MRHNA and SNTAGT. CDR3 nucleotide sequence: TGTGCCAGCAGTGAGAAAGGGGATACGCAGTATTTT. Encoded protein: CASSEKGDTQYF.